This TCR beta chain was identified in a study of PD-L1 blockade in urothelial cancer. Study-wide context: At 3 weeks (second dose) and 6 weeks after starting treatment, blood was analyzed. T cells were recovered from blood samples at a median of roughly 150,000.

TCR analog templates of synthetic origin were spiked into each PCR. Here immunoSEQ multiplex PCR was the method, and the copy in TCRdb shows in-frame clones only, minus some. The repertoire holds around 130,000 clones, 65% to 85% seen once, with about 2.9% in the top ten. Time point meaning: pretreatment peripheral blood. Each patient's cancer was a locally advanced or metastatic urothelial carcinoma. The V end lost 2 bases, the J end lost 8 bases, and 14 bases lay between the germline ends. CDR3 length: 14 residues. Germline CDR1 and CDR2: SGHRS and YFSETQ. The receptor was derived from a middle-aged man with urothelial cancer. This material consisted of PBMCs, taken around atezolizumab (anti-PD-L1) treatment. The chain combines TRBV5-1 with TRBJ2-1, with D maybe TRBD2 (6 bases). The CDR3 coding sequence is TGCGCCAGCAGCTTTGGACGGGAGCGGGATGAGCAGTTCTTC. Encoded protein: CASSFGRERDEQFF. The full variable domain, its missing parts supplied by reference TRBV5-1 and TRBJ2-1, is KAGVTQTPRYLIKTRGQQVTLSCSPISGHRSVSWYQQTPGQGLQFLFEYFSETQRNKGNFPGRFSGRQFSNSRSEMNVSTLELGDSALYLCASSFGRERDEQFFGPGTRLTVL.